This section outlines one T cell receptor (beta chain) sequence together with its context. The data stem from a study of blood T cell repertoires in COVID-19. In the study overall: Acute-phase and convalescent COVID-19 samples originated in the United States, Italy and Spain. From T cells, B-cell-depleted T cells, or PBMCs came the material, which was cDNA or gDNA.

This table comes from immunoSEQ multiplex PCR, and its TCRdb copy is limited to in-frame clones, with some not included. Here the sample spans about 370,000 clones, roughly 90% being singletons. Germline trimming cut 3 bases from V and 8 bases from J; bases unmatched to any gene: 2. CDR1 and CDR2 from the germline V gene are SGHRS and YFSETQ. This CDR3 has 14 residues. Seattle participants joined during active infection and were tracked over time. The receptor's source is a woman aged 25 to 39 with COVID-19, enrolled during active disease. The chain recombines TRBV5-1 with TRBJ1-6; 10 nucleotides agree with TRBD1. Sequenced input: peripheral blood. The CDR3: CASSSGTGDSPLHF. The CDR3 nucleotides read TGCGCCAGCAGCTCGGGGACAGGGGATTCACCCCTCCACTTT.